Only a few counts were recorded for the clone carrying this T cell receptor (beta chain). What it binds is unknown. These data originate in a study of response to subunit inactivated influenza vaccine. A single record per CDR3 protein comes from TCRdb applying MiXCR to the RT-PCR reads. The sample holds roughly 700,000 distinct CDR3 sequences, about 15% seen once. Broader study findings: It was the authors' suggestion that each seasonal influenza vaccination recruits few new T cells.

CDR1 and CDR2 (germline): MDHEN, SYDVKM. CDR3 length: 17 amino acids. The V end was cut by 7 bases, the J end by 3 bases, with 22 bases between. The clonotype was recovered from a man aged 50 to 59 who received an inactivated influenza vaccine. V is TRBV28 and J is TRBJ2-1; the D is unclear. The source was PBMCs from blood, collected roughly 13 days after vaccination. In DNA form, the CDR3 reads TGTGCCAGCATTCCCAGCCCGGGTCCAAGATACTACAATGAGCAGTTCTTC. This translates into CASIPSPGPRYYNEQFF.